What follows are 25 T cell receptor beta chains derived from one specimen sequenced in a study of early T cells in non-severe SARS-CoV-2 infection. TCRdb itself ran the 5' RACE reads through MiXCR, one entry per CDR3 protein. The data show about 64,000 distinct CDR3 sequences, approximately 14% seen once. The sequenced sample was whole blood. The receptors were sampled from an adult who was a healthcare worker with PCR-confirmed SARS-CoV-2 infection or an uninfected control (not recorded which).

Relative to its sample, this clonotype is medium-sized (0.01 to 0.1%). The CDR3 DNA reads TGTGCCAGCAGCTCGCTAGGGACAGCGAACACCGGGGAGCTGTTTTTT. It translates to CASSSLGTANTGELFF. The rearrangement links TRBV7-3 to TRBJ2-2; 7 nucleotides agree with TRBD1. The CDR3 loop spans 16 amino acids. Germline-derived CDR1 and CDR2 are SGHTA and FQGTGA. Trimming took 4 bases from V and 0 from J; bases not matched to a gene: 5.

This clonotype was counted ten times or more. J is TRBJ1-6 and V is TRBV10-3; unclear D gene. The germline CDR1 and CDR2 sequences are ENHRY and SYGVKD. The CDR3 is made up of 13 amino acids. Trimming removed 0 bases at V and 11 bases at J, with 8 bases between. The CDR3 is CAISESGSTPLHF. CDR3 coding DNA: TGTGCCATCAGTGAGTCGGGTTCGACACCCCTCCACTTT.

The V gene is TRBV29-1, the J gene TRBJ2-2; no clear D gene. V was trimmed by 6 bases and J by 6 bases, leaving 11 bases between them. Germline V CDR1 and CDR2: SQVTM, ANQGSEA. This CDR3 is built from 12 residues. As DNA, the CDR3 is TGCAGCGTGGCATATTCGCCCGGGGAGCTGTTTTTT. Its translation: CSVAYSPGELFF.

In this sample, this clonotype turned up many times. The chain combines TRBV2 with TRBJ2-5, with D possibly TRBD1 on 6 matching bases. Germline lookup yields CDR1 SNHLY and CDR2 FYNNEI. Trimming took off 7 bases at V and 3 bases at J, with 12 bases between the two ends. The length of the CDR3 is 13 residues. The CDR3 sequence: CASTVYREETQYF. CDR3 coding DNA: TGTGCCAGCACGGTGTACAGGGAAGAGACCCAGTACTTC.

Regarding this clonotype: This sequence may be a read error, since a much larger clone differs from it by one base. CDR3 coding DNA: TGTGTCAGCATTCCCGACAGGGCCTACGAGCAGTACTTC. This sequence encodes CVSIPDRAYEQYF. This rearrangement joins TRBV6-1 to TRBJ2-7; the match to TRBD1 covers 7 bases. The CDR3 has 13 amino acids. CDR1 and CDR2 (germline): MNHNS, SASEGT.

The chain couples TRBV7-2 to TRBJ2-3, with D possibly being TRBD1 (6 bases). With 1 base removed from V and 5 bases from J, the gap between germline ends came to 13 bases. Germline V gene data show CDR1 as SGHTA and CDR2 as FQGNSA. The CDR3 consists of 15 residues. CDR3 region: CASSLGWQGQDTQYF. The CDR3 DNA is TGTGCCAGCAGCTTAGGTTGGCAGGGGCAAGATACGCAGTATTTT.

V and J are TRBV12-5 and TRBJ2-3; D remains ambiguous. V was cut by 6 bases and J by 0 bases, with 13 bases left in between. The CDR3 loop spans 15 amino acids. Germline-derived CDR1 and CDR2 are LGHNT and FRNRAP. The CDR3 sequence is CASGPGRTSTDTQYF. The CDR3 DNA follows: TGTGCTAGTGGACCTGGCCGTACTAGCACAGATACGCAGTATTTT.

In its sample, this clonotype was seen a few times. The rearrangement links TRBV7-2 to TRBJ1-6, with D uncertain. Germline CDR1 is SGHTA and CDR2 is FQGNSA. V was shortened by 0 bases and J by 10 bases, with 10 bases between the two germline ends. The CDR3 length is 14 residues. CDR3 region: CASSLARGKSPLHF. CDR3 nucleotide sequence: TGTGCCAGCAGCTTAGCCCGGGGAAAATCACCCCTCCACTTT.

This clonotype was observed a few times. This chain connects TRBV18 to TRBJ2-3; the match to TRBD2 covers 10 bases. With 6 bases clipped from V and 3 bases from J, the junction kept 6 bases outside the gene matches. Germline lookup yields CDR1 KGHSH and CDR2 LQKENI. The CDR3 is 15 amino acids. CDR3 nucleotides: TGTGCCAGCTCGTCACTAGCGGGGCCGACAGATACGCAGTATTTT. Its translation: CASSSLAGPTDTQYF.

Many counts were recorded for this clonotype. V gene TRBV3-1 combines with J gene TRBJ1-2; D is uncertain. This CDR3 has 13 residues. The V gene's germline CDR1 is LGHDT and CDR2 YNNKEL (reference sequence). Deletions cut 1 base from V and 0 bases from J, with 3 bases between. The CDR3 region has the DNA TGTGCCAGCAGCCAAGGGCCTAACTATGGCTACACCTTC. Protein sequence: CASSQGPNYGYTF.

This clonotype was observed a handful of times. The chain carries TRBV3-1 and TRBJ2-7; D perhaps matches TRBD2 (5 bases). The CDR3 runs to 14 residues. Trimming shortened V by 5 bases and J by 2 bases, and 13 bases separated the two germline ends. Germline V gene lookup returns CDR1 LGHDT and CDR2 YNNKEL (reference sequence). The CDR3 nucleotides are TGTGCCAGCAGCACCAGGACTGGTCCCTACGAGCAGTACTTC. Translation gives CASSTRTGPYEQYF.

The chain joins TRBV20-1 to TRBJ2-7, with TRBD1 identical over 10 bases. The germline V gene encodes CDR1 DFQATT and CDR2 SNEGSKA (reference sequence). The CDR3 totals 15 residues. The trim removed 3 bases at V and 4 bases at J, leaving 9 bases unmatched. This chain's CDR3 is CSARVMRDRGYEQYF. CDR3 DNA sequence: TGCAGTGCTAGGGTTATGCGGGACAGGGGTTACGAGCAGTACTTC.

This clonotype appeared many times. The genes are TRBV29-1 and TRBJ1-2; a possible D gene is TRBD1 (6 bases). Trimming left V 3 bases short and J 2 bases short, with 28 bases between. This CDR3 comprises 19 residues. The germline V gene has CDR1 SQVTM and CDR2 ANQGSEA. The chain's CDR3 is CSVDPLITGRTGENYGYTF. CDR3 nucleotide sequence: TGCAGCGTTGACCCCTTAATCACAGGGAGGACCGGTGAAAACTATGGCTACACCTTC.

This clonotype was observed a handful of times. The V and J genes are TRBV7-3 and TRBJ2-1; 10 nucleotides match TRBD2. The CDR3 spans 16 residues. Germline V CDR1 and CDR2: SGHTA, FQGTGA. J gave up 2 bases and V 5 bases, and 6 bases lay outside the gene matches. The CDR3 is CASSPRTSGTYNEQFF. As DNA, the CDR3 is TGTGCCAGCAGCCCTAGGACTAGCGGAACCTACAATGAGCAGTTCTTC.

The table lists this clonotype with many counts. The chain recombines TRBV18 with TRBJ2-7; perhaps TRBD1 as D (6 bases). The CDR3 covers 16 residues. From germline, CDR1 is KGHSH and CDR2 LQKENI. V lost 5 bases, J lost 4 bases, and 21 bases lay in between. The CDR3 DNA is TGTGCCAGCTCATTTACTCCCGGGACAAAACAGTACGAGCAGTACTTC. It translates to CASSFTPGTKQYEQYF. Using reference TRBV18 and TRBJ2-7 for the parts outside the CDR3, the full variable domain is NAGVMQNPRHLVRRRGQEARLRCSPMKGHSHVYWYRQLPEEGLKFMVYLQKENIIDESGMPKERFSAEFPKEGPSILRIQQVVRGDSAAYFCASSFTPGTKQYEQYFGPGTRLTVT.

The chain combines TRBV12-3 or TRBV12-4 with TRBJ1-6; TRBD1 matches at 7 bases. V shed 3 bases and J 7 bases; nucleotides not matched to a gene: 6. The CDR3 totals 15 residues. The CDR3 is CASSFGTELNSPLHF. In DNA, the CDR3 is TGTGCCAGCAGTTTCGGGACAGAATTGAATTCACCCCTCCACTTT.

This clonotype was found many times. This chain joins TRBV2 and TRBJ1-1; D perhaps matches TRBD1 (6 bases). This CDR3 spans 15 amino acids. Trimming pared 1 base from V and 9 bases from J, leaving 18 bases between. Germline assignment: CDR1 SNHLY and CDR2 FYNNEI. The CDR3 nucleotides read TGTGCCAGCAGTGAAGTATTAACCCCGGACAGAAAAGCTTTCTTT. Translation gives CASSEVLTPDRKAFF.

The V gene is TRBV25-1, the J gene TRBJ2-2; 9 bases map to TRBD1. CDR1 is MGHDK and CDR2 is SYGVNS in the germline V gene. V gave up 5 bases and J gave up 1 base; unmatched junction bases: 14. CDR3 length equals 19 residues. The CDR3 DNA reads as TGTGCCAGCAGTCAAGAGGGACAGGGTTCTAACCTGAACACCGGGGAGCTGTTTTTT. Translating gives CASSQEGQGSNLNTGELFF.

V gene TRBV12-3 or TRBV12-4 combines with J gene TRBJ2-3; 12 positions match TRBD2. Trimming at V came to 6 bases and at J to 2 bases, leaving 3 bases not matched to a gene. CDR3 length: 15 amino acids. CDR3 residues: CASRRLAGVTDTQYF. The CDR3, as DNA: TGTGCCAGCAGGCGACTAGCGGGGGTCACAGATACGCAGTATTTT.

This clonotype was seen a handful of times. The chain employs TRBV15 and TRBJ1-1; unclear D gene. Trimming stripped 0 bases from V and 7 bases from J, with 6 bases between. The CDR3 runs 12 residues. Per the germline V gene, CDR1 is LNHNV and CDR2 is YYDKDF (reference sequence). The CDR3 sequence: CATSRDGVEAFF. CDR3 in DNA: TGTGCCACCAGCAGAGATGGAGTTGAAGCTTTCTTT.

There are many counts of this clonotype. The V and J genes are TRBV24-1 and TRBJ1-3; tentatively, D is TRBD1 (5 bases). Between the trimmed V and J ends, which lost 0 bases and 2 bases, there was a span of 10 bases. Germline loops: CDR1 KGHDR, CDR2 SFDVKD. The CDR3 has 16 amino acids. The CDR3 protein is CATSDLRTRPGNTIYF. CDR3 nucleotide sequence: TGTGCCACCAGTGATTTGCGGACACGACCTGGAAACACCATATATTTT.

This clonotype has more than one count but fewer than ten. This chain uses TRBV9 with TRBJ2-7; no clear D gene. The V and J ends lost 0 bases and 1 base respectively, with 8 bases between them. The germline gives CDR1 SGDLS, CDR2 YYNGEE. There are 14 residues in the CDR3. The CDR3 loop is CASSVGHSSYEQYF. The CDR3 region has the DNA TGTGCCAGCAGCGTAGGTCACAGTTCCTACGAGCAGTACTTC.

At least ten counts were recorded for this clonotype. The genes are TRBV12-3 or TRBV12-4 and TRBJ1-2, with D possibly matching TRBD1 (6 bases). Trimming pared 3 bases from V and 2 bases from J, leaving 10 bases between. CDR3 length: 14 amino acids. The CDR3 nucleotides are TGTGCCAGCAGTTTTCACAGGGCCAACTATGGCTACACCTTC. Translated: CASSFHRANYGYTF.

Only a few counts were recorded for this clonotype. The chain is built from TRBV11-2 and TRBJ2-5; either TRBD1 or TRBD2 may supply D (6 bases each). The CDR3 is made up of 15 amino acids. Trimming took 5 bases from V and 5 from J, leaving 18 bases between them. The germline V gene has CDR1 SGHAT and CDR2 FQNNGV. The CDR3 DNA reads TGTGCCAGCAGCACTAGAGGGGGGCTGTCGGAGACCCAGTACTTC. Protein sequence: CASSTRGGLSETQYF. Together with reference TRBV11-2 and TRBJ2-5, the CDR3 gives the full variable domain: EAGVAQSPRYKIIEKRQSVAFWCNPISGHATLYWYQQILGQGPKLLIQFQNNGVVDDSQLPKDRFSAERLKGVDSTLKIQPAKLEDSAVYLCASSTRGGLSETQYFGPGTRLLVL.

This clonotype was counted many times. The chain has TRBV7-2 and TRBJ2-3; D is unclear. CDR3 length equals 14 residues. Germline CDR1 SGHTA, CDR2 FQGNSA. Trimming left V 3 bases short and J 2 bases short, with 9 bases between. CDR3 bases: TGTGCCAGCAGCTTGGGCCCAGCCACAGATACGCAGTATTTT. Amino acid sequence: CASSLGPATDTQYF.